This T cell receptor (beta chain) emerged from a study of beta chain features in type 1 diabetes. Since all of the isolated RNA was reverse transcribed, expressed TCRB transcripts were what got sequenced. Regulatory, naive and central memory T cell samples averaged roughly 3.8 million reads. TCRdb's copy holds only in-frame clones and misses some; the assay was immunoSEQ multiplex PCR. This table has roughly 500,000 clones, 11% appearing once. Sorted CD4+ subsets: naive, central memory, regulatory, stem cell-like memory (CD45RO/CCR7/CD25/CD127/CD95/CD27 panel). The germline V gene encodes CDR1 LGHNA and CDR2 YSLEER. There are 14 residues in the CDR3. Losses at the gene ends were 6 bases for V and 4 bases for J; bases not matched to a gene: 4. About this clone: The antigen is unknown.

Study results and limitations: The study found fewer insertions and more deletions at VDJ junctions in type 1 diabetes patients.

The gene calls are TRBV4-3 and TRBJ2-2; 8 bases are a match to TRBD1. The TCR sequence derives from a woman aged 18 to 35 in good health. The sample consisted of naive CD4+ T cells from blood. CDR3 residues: CASSLDRGTGELFF. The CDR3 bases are TGCGCCAGCAGTCTCGACAGGGGCACCGGGGAGCTGTTTTTT.